Presented here are 17 T cell receptor beta chains from one specimen sequenced in a study of T cells in Graves' hyperthyroidism and ophthalmopathy. Amplified TCR beta CDR3 regions derived from RNA transcripts. The HTBI primer set served for first-round RT-PCR of the TCR CDR3. In TCRdb, the multiplex PCR reads were re-called with MiXCR into one record per CDR3 protein. The data hold hundreds of thousands of distinct CDR3 sequences, with over 15% observed a single time. Sequencing was performed on blood. The receptor source for this set is a woman between 18 and 29 years old with Graves' hyperthyroidism.

The table lists this clonotype with a few counts. The genes are TRBV20-1 and TRBJ2-1, with D perhaps TRBD2 (5 bases). Germline loops: CDR1 DFQATT, CDR2 SNEGSKA (reference sequence). V was trimmed by 6 bases and J by 4 bases, leaving 13 bases between them. The CDR3 loop spans 13 amino acids. The DNA for the CDR3 is TGCAGTGCACCGGGATCGGGTTACAATGAGCAGTTCTTC. Its translation is CSAPGSGYNEQFF.

This clonotype was observed many times. V gene TRBV27 combines with J gene TRBJ1-5; 8 bases are shared with TRBD1. V shed 5 bases and J 2 bases; nucleotides not matched to a gene: 5. Germline CDR1 is MNHEY and CDR2 is SMNVEV (reference sequence). The length of the CDR3 is 15 residues. The CDR3 loop reads CASSPRGQGNQPQHF. CDR3 nucleotides: TGTGCCAGCAGTCCCAGGGGGCAAGGCAATCAGCCCCAGCATTTT.

The sample holds a few counts of this clonotype. The chain employs TRBV4-1 and TRBJ2-1; maybe TRBD2 (5 bases). The CDR3 loop spans 17 amino acids. CDR1 is MGHRA, CDR2 YSYEKL, per germline. With 2 bases removed from V and 4 bases from J, the gap between germline ends came to 18 bases. CDR3 in amino acids: CASSQLAASSQYNEQFF. The CDR3 region has the DNA TGCGCCAGCAGCCAACTGGCGGCTAGCAGCCAATACAATGAGCAGTTCTTC.

This clonotype was detected a few times. This chain joins TRBV24-1 and TRBJ2-5; D uncertain. CDR1 and CDR2 (germline): KGHDR, SFDVKD. V gave up 3 bases and J gave up 1 base, with 5 bases separating them. CDR3 size: 13 residues. In nucleotides, the CDR3 is TGTGCCACCAGTGATGGATCCCAAGAGACCCAGTACTTC. Its translation is CATSDGSQETQYF.

In this sample, this clonotype turned up many times. This sequence joins TRBV7-9 and TRBJ2-7; TRBD1 matches at 8 bases. After removal of 6 bases from V and 5 bases from J, the junction contained 9 bases not matched to a gene. The CDR3 contains 14 residues. CDR1 and CDR2 from the germline V gene are SEHNR and FQNEAQ (reference sequence). The CDR3 loop reads CASRPLTGANEQYF. CDR3 nucleotide sequence: TGTGCCAGCAGGCCACTGACAGGGGCCAACGAGCAGTACTTC.

The genes are TRBV7-9 and TRBJ2-1; D ambiguous. The DNA end is a closer match to TRBJ2-7, so the J assignment may be wrong. The CDR3 sequence is 13 residues long. Germline V CDR1 and CDR2: SEHNR, FQNEAQ (reference sequence). The CDR3 nucleotides read TGTGCCAGCAGCTTAGAGGCATACAATGAGCAGTACTTC. This sequence encodes CASSLEAYNEQYF.

The CDR3 is CASSLDRGPNQPQHF. The CDR3 nucleotides read TGTGCCAGCAGCTTGGACAGGGGACCAAATCAGCCCCAGCATTTT. The V and J genes are TRBV5-5 and TRBJ1-5; 7 nucleotides line up with TRBD1. V dropped 0 bases and J dropped 4; count of bases not matched to a gene: 4. The CDR3 has 15 amino acids. Germline CDR1 is SGHKS and CDR2 is YYEKEE (reference sequence).

This clonotype was seen a handful of times. The rearrangement joins TRBV2 to TRBJ2-1; D tentatively fits TRBD1 or TRBD2 (6 bases each). Germline CDR1 and CDR2: SNHLY and FYNNEI. CDR3 length equals 15 residues. V dropped 2 bases and J dropped 3 bases, with 11 bases sitting between them. The CDR3 DNA reads as TGTGCCAGCAGTGAAAAGGGGGGCGACTACAATGAGCAGTTCTTC. Translation gives CASSEKGGDYNEQFF.

The V call is TRBV12-3 or TRBV12-4, the J call TRBJ2-7; 8 bases align to TRBD1. The ends lost 4 bases at V and 0 bases at J; junction bases unmatched: 2. The CDR3 extends over 14 amino acids. The CDR3 loop is CASSSGGLSYEQYF. CDR3 sequence (DNA): TGTGCCAGCAGTTCAGGGGGCCTCTCCTACGAGCAGTACTTC.

A few counts support this clonotype. This chain connects TRBV29-1 to TRBJ2-7, with 8 bases matching TRBD1. The V gene end was trimmed by 5 bases and the J gene end by 5 bases; junction bases not matched to a gene: 8. The CDR3 totals 13 residues. The germline CDR1 and CDR2 sequences are SQVTM and ANQGSEA. CDR3 in DNA: TGCAGCGTTCTGACAGGGGTGTCGAACGAGCAGTACTTC. It encodes CSVLTGVSNEQYF.

At least ten counts were recorded for this clonotype. J is TRBJ2-7 and V is TRBV6-1, with TRBD1 matching over 9 bases. There are 16 residues in the CDR3. CDR1 is MNHNS and CDR2 is SASEGT in the germline V gene. V shed 6 bases, J shed 4 bases, and the junction held 13 bases outside the gene matches. DNA of the CDR3: TGTGCCAGCAGCCCAGAACTGACAGGGGGTGGATACGAGCAGTACTTC. Translating it yields CASSPELTGGGYEQYF.

This clonotype was detected ten times or more. This sequence joins TRBV6-1 and TRBJ2-4; D is unclear. The CDR3 runs 11 residues. V dropped 3 bases and J dropped 8 bases, with 5 bases sitting between them. From germline, CDR1 is MNHNS and CDR2 SASEGT. The CDR3 nucleotides read TGTGCCAGCAGTGACAACGACATTCAGTACTTC. This translates into CASSDNDIQYF.

This rearrangement joins TRBV12-3 or TRBV12-4 to TRBJ2-2; possibly TRBD1 for D (6 bases). The CDR3 spans 12 residues. V lost 5 bases to trimming and J lost 10 bases, with 11 bases between them. As DNA, the CDR3 is TGTGCCAGCAGTGTATACAGGGAGGAGCTGTTTTTT. This translates into CASSVYREELFF.

This clonotype was counted only a few times. The chain uses TRBV28 and TRBJ1-4; possible D gene TRBD1, 5 bases. This CDR3 has 14 amino acids. Deletions cut 8 bases from V and 8 bases from J, with 18 bases between. CDR1 is MDHEN, CDR2 SYDVKM, per germline. This chain's CDR3 is CASGGGPLREKLFF. As DNA, the CDR3 is TGTGCCAGCGGGGGGGGACCGCTCAGGGAAAAACTGTTTTTT.

This clonotype was seen ten or more times. The chain has TRBV10-3 and TRBJ2-5; 13 nucleotides align to TRBD2. V shed 4 bases and J 5 bases; nucleotides not matched to a gene: 4. The CDR3 contains 15 residues. Germline CDR1 and CDR2: ENHRY and SYGVKD. The CDR3 DNA is TGTGCCATCAGTGGGACTAGCGGGGGACACGAGACCCAGTACTTC. Translating gives CAISGTSGGHETQYF.

The sample holds many counts of this clonotype. The V call is TRBV14, the J call TRBJ2-5; perhaps TRBD2 as D (6 bases). The CDR3 is made up of 17 amino acids. V was shortened by 0 bases and J by 0 bases, with 14 bases between the two germline ends. CDR1 SGHDN and CDR2 FVKESK come from the germline V gene. In nucleotides, the CDR3 is TGTGCCAGCAGCCAAGATCGGGCTAGCGTATACCAAGAGACCCAGTACTTC. This codes for CASSQDRASVYQETQYF.

This clonotype has just one count. The chain joins TRBV20-1 to TRBJ2-2, with 11 bases lining up with TRBD2. Per germline, CDR1 DFQATT and CDR2 SNEGSKA (reference sequence). The V gene end was trimmed by 6 bases and the J gene end by 1 base; junction bases not matched to a gene: 4. The CDR3 is made up of 15 amino acids. The CDR3 loop reads CSALGTSGNTGELFF. CDR3 nucleotide sequence: TGCAGTGCCCTGGGGACTAGCGGGAACACCGGGGAGCTGTTTTTT.